The T cell receptor (beta chain) under discussion was sequenced for a study of CD8+ T cells in alopecia areata. Study background: Tofacitinib was taken orally by treated patients, and the dose was 5 to 10 mg twice daily. Patients in the study were on tofacitinib for 6 to 18 months, then off it for 6 months.

Sequencing relied on a cDNA template that was reverse transcribed from extracted RNA. Data came from immunoSEQ multiplex PCR; TCRdb stores just in-frame clones and leaves some out. The data hold more than 85,000 clones, with roughly 42% observed a single time. Overall study results and limits: An increase in clonality over normal scalp was evident in lesional scalp, especially alopecia totalis/universalis.

Worth noting for this clone: As yet, its antigen is unknown.

Germline-derived CDR1 and CDR2 are MDHEN and SYDVKM. The V gene lost 7 bases and the J gene lost 5 bases, with 23 bases spanning the gap. CDR3 length: 16 residues. The chain uses TRBV28 and TRBJ1-1, with a tentative D call TRBD1 (5 bases). The specimen was CD4+ T cells sorted from blood. The origin of this receptor is a human donor with alopecia areata. This CDR3 is CASTLSPGQGRTEAFF. In nucleotides, the CDR3 is TGTGCCAGCACCCTTTCTCCGGGGCAGGGTAGGACTGAAGCTTTCTTT. Supplemented by reference TRBV28 and TRBJ1-1, the full variable domain reads DVKVTQSSRYLVKRTGEKVFLECVQDMDHENMFWYRQDPGLGLRLIYFSYDVKMKEKGDIPEGYSVSREKKERFSLILESASTNQTSMYLCASTLSPGQGRTEAFFGQGTRLTVV.